A single sample gave rise to the 22 T cell receptor beta chains below, sequenced in a study of Tregs in tolerant kidney transplant recipients. Measured with immunoSEQ multiplex PCR; TCRdb has only the in-frame clones, and not every one. The sample yields more than 70,000 clones, about 91% seen once. The nonmyeloablative bone marrow transplants came from related graft donors, with transient mixed chimerism. The input for sequencing was CD4+ T cells from blood (PBMCs), taken 24 months after the transplant. The receptors here all came from a human patient who received a combined kidney and bone marrow transplant. Some T cells may be transferred from the graft donor.

This clone was observed a few times. This chain connects TRBV7-9 to TRBJ2-7; 8 nucleotides align to TRBD2. The CDR3 is made up of 15 amino acids. In germline, CDR1 is SEHNR, CDR2 FQNEAQ (reference sequence). V dropped 6 bases and J dropped 1; count of bases not matched to a gene: 8. The CDR3 loop is CASSHTSGLSYEQYF. In DNA form, the CDR3 reads TGTGCCAGCAGTCACACTAGCGGCCTTTCCTACGAGCAGTACTTC.

The chain has TRBV19 and TRBJ1-1; 7 bases are shared with TRBD1. This CDR3 is 11 amino acids long. After removal of 8 bases from V and 5 bases from J, the junction contained 2 bases not matched to a gene. Germline V gene lookup returns CDR1 LNHDA and CDR2 SQIVND (reference sequence). This CDR3 reads CASSTGTEAFF. Here the CDR3 DNA reads TGTGCCAGTTCGACAGGGACTGAAGCTTTCTTT.

A remark on this clone: The CDR3 does not end in the conserved phenylalanine or tryptophan, so this is likely a read error. The chain has TRBV4-1 and TRBJ1-2; 8 bases are a match to TRBD1. Germline V gene lookup returns CDR1 MGHRA and CDR2 YSYEKL. J was trimmed by 3 bases and V by 2 bases; bases with no gene match: 14. This CDR3 is built from 18 residues. The CDR3 sequence is CASSQWVTGGRRHYGYTL. CDR3 DNA: TGCGCCAGCAGCCAATGGGTAACAGGGGGGCGTCGCCACTATGGCTACACCCTC.

The chain is built from TRBV7-7 and TRBJ2-5, with 8 bases lining up with TRBD2. The CDR3 is made up of 14 amino acids. The junction had 6 bases not matched to a gene; V was cut back by 5 bases and J by 4 bases. Germline CDR1 reads SSHAT; CDR2 reads FNYEAQ (reference sequence). As DNA, the CDR3 is TGTGCCAGCAGCGTAACTAGCGGTGTAGAGACCCAGTACTTC. It encodes CASSVTSGVETQYF.

The chain recombines TRBV7-9 with TRBJ2-7; D gene uncertain. The V end lost 5 bases, the J end lost 2 bases, and 19 bases lay between the germline ends. The CDR3 length is 16 residues. Germline values: CDR1 SEHNR, CDR2 FQNEAQ (reference sequence). CDR3 nucleotides: TGTGCCAGCAGCCTCCCTGGTTCGCGGAGAACCTACGAGCAGTACTTC. It encodes CASSLPGSRRTYEQYF.

This clone is a singleton in its sample. The chain uses TRBV7-8 and TRBJ2-7; 8 bases align to TRBD2. This CDR3 has 16 residues. The junction had 14 bases not matched to a gene; V was cut back by 3 bases and J by 7 bases. Germline V lookup: CDR1 SGHVS, CDR2 FQNEAQ. CDR3 residues: CASSFPTSVNRLEQYF. CDR3 DNA: TGTGCCAGCAGCTTCCCGACTAGCGTCAATCGTTTGGAGCAGTACTTC. The entire variable domain, with the rest obtained from reference TRBV7-8 and TRBJ2-7, is as follows: GAGVSQSPRYKVAKRGQDVALRCDPISGHVSLFWYQQALGQGPEFLTYFQNEAQLDKSGLPSDRFFAERPEGSVSTLKIQRTQQEDSAVYLCASSFPTSVNRLEQYFGPGTRLTVT.

V is TRBV5-5 and J is TRBJ2-4, with a tentative D call TRBD1 (6 bases). Germline V gives CDR1 SGHKS, CDR2 YYEKEE (reference sequence). Trimming took off 2 bases at V and 15 bases at J, with 15 bases between the two ends. The CDR3 totals 12 residues. The CDR3 sequence is CASSLVDSSGYF. The CDR3 DNA is TGTGCCAGCAGCTTAGTGGACAGCTCCGGGTACTTC.

V is TRBV9 and J is TRBJ1-2, with D perhaps matching TRBD1 (5 bases). CDR1 and CDR2 from the germline V gene are SGDLS and YYNGEE. V was pared by 1 base and J by 4 bases, with 14 bases between. The CDR3 sequence is 15 residues long. The CDR3, as DNA: TGTGCCAGCAGCGTATCGGGGGGTAATAGCTATGGCTACACCTTC. Encoded protein: CASSVSGGNSYGYTF.

The chain couples TRBV7-6 to TRBJ2-7; TRBD2 agrees at 14 bases. Germline V gene sequence: CDR1 SGHVS, CDR2 FNYEAQ. The CDR3 spans 20 residues. Trimming took 4 bases from V and 0 from J; bases not matched to a gene: 14. CDR3: CASSSGAGTSGGPASYEQYF. The DNA of the CDR3 is TGTGCCAGCAGCTCGGGGGCCGGGACTAGCGGGGGTCCCGCCTCCTACGAGCAGTACTTC.

The chain uses TRBV6-5 and TRBJ2-1; D remains ambiguous. In germline, CDR1 is MNHEY, CDR2 SVGAGI. Trimming stripped 0 bases from V and 7 bases from J, with 13 bases between. The CDR3 runs 15 residues. The chain's CDR3 is CASSYSFSPRNEQFF. CDR3 bases: TGTGCCAGCAGTTACTCTTTTTCCCCCAGGAATGAGCAGTTCTTC.

The chain combines TRBV4-3 with TRBJ1-4; D unclear. The CDR3 has 15 residues. Trimming shortened V by 4 bases and J by 0 bases, and 9 bases separated the two germline ends. The V gene's germline CDR1 is LGHNA and CDR2 YSLEER. In DNA form, the CDR3 reads TGCGCCAGCAGCCCCCGGACTGCAACTAATGAAAAACTGTTTTTT. Translation gives CASSPRTATNEKLFF.

The chain recombines TRBV2 with TRBJ1-2; unclear D gene. Between the trimmed V and J ends, which lost 0 bases and 6 bases, there was a span of 8 bases. The CDR3 is made up of 13 amino acids. CDR1 and CDR2 from the germline V gene are SNHLY and FYNNEI. The CDR3 nucleotides read TGTGCCAGCAGTGAAGCCTTACGGGATGGCTACACCTTC. Its translation is CASSEALRDGYTF.

The chain couples TRBV18 to TRBJ1-3, with D possibly being TRBD1 (6 bases). The V and J ends lost 2 bases and 0 bases respectively, with 14 bases between them. The germline V gene encodes CDR1 KGHSH and CDR2 LQKENI. This CDR3 has 17 amino acids. DNA for the CDR3: TGTGCCAGCTCACCAAGTCAGGGGTCGAGCTCTGGAAACACCATATATTTT. It translates to CASSPSQGSSSGNTIYF.

The chain links TRBV4-2 to TRBJ2-1; unclear D gene. Deletions cut 0 bases from V and 4 bases from J, with 7 bases between. The CDR3 sequence is 14 residues long. Germline V gene sequence: CDR1 LGHNA, CDR2 YNFKEQ. The DNA for the CDR3 is TGTGCCAGCAGCCAAGATTTTTCTTACAATGAGCAGTTCTTC. Amino acid sequence: CASSQDFSYNEQFF.

The chain joins TRBV18 to TRBJ2-5, with a possible D match to TRBD2 (5 bases). The V end lost 5 bases, the J end lost 5 bases, and 24 bases lay between the germline ends. Germline V CDR1 and CDR2: KGHSH, LQKENI. This CDR3 is built from 17 residues. The CDR3, as DNA: TGTGCCAGCTCATCGACGGATAATAGTAGGACGGGGGAGACCCAGTACTTC. Protein: CASSSTDNSRTGETQYF.

The gene calls are TRBV5-8 and TRBJ2-5; D unresolved. Trimming shortened V by 0 bases and J by 2 bases, and 5 bases separated the two germline ends. The CDR3 sequence is 13 residues long. Germline CDR1 reads SGHTS; CDR2 reads YDEGEE. In nucleotides, the CDR3 is TGTGCCAGCAGCTTGGCCTATCAAGAGACCCAGTACTTC. Translated: CASSLAYQETQYF.

The chain couples TRBV19 to TRBJ2-3, with a tentative D call TRBD2 (5 bases). The length of the CDR3 is 16 residues. The germline V gene encodes CDR1 LNHDA and CDR2 SQIVND (reference sequence). V was clipped by 4 bases and J by 3 bases, with 17 bases between them. DNA for the CDR3: TGTGCCAGTAGTACCCTAGCAAAAACCGGGACAGATACGCAGTATTTT. Translating it yields CASSTLAKTGTDTQYF.

This clone appeared once. The rearrangement links TRBV7-2 to TRBJ1-5; no definite D call. CDR1 and CDR2 from the germline V gene are SGHTA and FQGNSA. CDR3 length: 17 amino acids. V gave up 1 base and J gave up 2 bases, with 15 bases separating them. In DNA, the CDR3 is TGTGCCAGCAGCTTAGGCGGGGAGGTTTGGCGCAATCAGCCCCAGCATTTT. This codes for CASSLGGEVWRNQPQHF.

The count of this clone is one. The rearrangement links TRBV28 to TRBJ1-2; a weak D match, TRBD1 (6 bases). Trimming took off 5 bases at V and 7 bases at J, with 14 bases between the two ends. This CDR3 comprises 13 residues. The germline CDR1 and CDR2 sequences are MDHEN and SYDVKM. Written as DNA, the CDR3 is TGTGCCAGCAGTCGACAGGTTAAAAGTGGCTACACCTTC. Translation gives CASSRQVKSGYTF.

This chain connects TRBV5-1 to TRBJ2-2, with D unresolved. The germline gives CDR1 SGHRS, CDR2 YFSETQ. The CDR3 has 15 amino acids. V lost 2 bases and J lost 3, with 11 bases in between. The CDR3, as DNA: TGCGCCAGCAGCTTTGTGAGTGTCGACACCGGGGAGCTGTTTTTT. As protein: CASSFVSVDTGELFF.

V usage is TRBV18 and J usage is TRBJ2-7; 12 bases align to TRBD1. The germline gives CDR1 KGHSH, CDR2 LQKENI. V shed 3 bases and J 7 bases; nucleotides not matched to a gene: 4. The CDR3 loop spans 14 amino acids. The CDR3 coding sequence is TGTGCCAGCTCACCCAGGGACAGGGGGCGGGAGCAGTACTTC. Protein: CASSPRDRGREQYF. Looking up the rest from reference TRBV18 and TRBJ2-7 gives the full variable domain: NAGVMQNPRHLVRRRGQEARLRCSPMKGHSHVYWYRQLPEEGLKFMVYLQKENIIDESGMPKERFSAEFPKEGPSILRIQQVVRGDSAAYFCASSPRDRGREQYFGPGTRLTVT.

The chain is built from TRBV7-2 and TRBJ2-1; D possibly corresponds to TRBD2 (6 bases). The length of the CDR3 is 15 residues. The V end was cut by 0 bases, the J end by 4 bases, with 10 bases between. CDR1 is SGHTA and CDR2 is FQGNSA in the germline V gene. The CDR3 DNA is TGTGCCAGCAGCTTAGCCTGGGACTCATACAATGAGCAGTTCTTC. This sequence encodes CASSLAWDSYNEQFF.